The entry that follows covers one TCR beta chain sequence. Here immunoSEQ multiplex PCR was the method, and the copy in TCRdb shows in-frame clones only, minus some. The sample holds approximately 83,000 clones, 70% to 90% seen once. This sample's time point: blood 4 weeks post-SBRT, at nephrectomy. As for treatment: 15 Gy SBRT to primary tumor, nephrectomy 4 weeks later. Germline trimming cut 1 base from V and 3 bases from J; bases unmatched to any gene: 10. This CDR3 is 18 amino acids long. Per germline, CDR1 LGHNA and CDR2 YNFKEQ. This sample was taken from a study of radiation and T cells in renal cell carcinoma.

This chain uses TRBV4-2 with TRBJ2-7; 12 bases match TRBD2. This receptor was taken from a man aged 50-60 years with renal cell carcinoma. Source: blood, taken from a patient whose treatment included radiotherapy and nephrectomy. CDR3 coding DNA: TGTGCCAGCAGCCAAGGCGGGACTAGCGGGCTAGAAAACTACGAGCAGTACTTC. Residues: CASSQGGTSGLENYEQYF.